Given below is one TCR beta chain in context. The target antigen is unknown. This specimen belongs to a study of T cells in tumors after PD-1 blockade. Overall study: During anti-PD-1 treatment, some patients continued daily vismodegib 150 mg. Tumor samples yielded roughly 22-fold more depth than single-cell TCR sequencing.

Produced via immunoSEQ multiplex PCR; TCRdb's table is partial and in-frame only. This sample yields fewer than 9,000 clones, of which 60% to 70% are seen a single time; roughly 4.7% belongs to the top ten. Regarding the study as a whole: Expanded exhausted CD8+ clones after therapy were mostly novel clonotypes. About 41% of tumor TCR clonotypes were also found in blood.

Losses at the gene ends were 4 bases for V and 2 bases for J; bases not matched to a gene: 6. Germline V gives CDR1 SGHKS, CDR2 YYEKEE (reference sequence). The CDR3 covers 15 residues. Sequenced here: tumor tissue, sampled after anti-PD-1 treatment. The J gene is TRBJ2-3, the V gene TRBV5-5; 8 bases align to TRBD1. The sequence derives from a human donor with basal cell carcinoma. CDR3 nucleotides: TGTGCCAGCAGCCAATTGACAGGGGACACAGATACGCAGTATTTT. Its translation: CASSQLTGDTDTQYF.